The present T cell receptor beta chain was sequenced within a study of cytomegalovirus exposure and HLA in healthy donors. Notes on the study in general: Available immune exposure information was restricted to CMV serostatus only.

60 Vbeta and 13 Jbeta primers were used in PCR. Some clones are missing from TCRdb's copy, which holds only in-frame ones; the method was immunoSEQ multiplex PCR. This sample has about 190,000 clones, with 81% found just once. Comment on this clone: Its antigen remains unknown. A junction end diverges from the germline sequence, so it may reflect a read error.

Germline CDR1 SEHNR, CDR2 FQNEAQ (reference sequence). The CDR3 totals 16 residues. Sequencing used PBMCs. The chain uses TRBV7-9 and TRBJ2-5; 9 bases match TRBD1. The J call may be mistaken, given a closer DNA end match to TRBJ2-7. This TCR was sampled from a man aged 40-50 years in good health and CMV-seropositive. CDR3 residues: CSSSSIGTGKGYEQYF. The CDR3 nucleotides are TGTTCCAGCAGCTCGATAGGGACAGGGAAAGGCTACGAGCAGTACTTC.